The clone carrying this T cell receptor beta chain was seen ten or more times. The CDR3 totals 12 residues. CDR1 and CDR2 from the germline V gene are SGHRS and YFSETQ. V lost 0 bases to trimming and J lost 6 bases, with 5 bases between them. The sample belongs to a study of identical twins. Template switching created a universal primer site, and the cDNA included unique molecular identifiers. TCRdb ran MiXCR on the 5' RACE reads and lists one entry per CDR3 protein. The sample has roughly 350,000 distinct CDR3 sequences, 7% to 9.5% seen once. The clonotype was recovered from a woman aged 50 to 60 in good health. V usage is TRBV5-1 and J usage is TRBJ2-3, with D maybe TRBD1 (5 bases). Sequenced sample: naive T cells sorted from blood. The CDR3 spells CASSLAGDTQYF. The CDR3 nucleotides are TGCGCCAGCAGCTTGGCAGGGGATACGCAGTATTTT.